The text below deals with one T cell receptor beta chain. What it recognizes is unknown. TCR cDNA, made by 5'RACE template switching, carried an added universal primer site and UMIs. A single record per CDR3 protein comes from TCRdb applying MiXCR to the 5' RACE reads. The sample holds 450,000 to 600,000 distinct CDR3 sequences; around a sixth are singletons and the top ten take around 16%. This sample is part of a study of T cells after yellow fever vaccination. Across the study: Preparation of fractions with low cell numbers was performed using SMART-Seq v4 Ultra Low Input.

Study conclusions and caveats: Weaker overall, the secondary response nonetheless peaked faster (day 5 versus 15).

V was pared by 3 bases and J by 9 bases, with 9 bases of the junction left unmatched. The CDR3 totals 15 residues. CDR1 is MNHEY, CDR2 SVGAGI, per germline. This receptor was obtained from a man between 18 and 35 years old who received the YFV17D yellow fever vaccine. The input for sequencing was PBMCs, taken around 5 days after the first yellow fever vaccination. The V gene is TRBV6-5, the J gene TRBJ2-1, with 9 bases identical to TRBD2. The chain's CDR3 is CASSYGGGGAVEQFF. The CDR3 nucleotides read TGTGCCAGCAGTTATGGGGGCGGGGGGGCCGTTGAGCAGTTCTTC.